The clone carrying this T cell receptor beta chain was detected many times. This sample was taken from a study of T cells in Graves' hyperthyroidism and ophthalmopathy. This CDR3 has 14 amino acids. V lost 5 bases, J lost 5 bases, and 12 bases lay in between. Germline CDR1 and CDR2: SNHLY and FYNNEI. Template material for amplifying TCR beta CDR3 regions consisted of RNA transcripts. The study used the HTBI primer set for a first-round RT-PCR of the TCR CDR3. TCRdb redid the calling of the multiplex PCR reads with MiXCR, one entry per CDR3 protein. The sample has a few hundred thousand distinct CDR3 sequences, less than 20% seen once.

The chain uses TRBV2 and TRBJ2-2; D ambiguous. This receptor was obtained from a man between 18 and 29 years old with Graves' ophthalmopathy. The sample taken for sequencing was blood. The CDR3, as DNA: TGTGCCAGCAGTCAGTCCGGGCCTACCGGGGAGCTGTTTTTT. Encoded protein: CASSQSGPTGELFF.